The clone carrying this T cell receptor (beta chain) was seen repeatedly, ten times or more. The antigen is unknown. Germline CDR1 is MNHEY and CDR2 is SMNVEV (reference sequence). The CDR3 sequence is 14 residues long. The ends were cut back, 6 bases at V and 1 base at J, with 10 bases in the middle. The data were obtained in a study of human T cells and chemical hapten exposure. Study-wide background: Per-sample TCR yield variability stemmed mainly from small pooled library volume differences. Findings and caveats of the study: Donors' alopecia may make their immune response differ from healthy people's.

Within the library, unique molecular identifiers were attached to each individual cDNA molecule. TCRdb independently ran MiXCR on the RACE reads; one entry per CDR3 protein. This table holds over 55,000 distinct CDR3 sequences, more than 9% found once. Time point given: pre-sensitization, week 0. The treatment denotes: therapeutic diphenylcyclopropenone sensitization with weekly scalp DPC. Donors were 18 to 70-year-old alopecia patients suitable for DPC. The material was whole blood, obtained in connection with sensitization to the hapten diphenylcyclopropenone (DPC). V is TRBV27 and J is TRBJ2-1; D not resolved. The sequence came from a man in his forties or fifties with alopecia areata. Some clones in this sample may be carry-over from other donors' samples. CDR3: CASRPLQSYNEQFF. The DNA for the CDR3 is TGTGCCAGCAGGCCGCTTCAATCCTACAATGAGCAGTTCTTC.